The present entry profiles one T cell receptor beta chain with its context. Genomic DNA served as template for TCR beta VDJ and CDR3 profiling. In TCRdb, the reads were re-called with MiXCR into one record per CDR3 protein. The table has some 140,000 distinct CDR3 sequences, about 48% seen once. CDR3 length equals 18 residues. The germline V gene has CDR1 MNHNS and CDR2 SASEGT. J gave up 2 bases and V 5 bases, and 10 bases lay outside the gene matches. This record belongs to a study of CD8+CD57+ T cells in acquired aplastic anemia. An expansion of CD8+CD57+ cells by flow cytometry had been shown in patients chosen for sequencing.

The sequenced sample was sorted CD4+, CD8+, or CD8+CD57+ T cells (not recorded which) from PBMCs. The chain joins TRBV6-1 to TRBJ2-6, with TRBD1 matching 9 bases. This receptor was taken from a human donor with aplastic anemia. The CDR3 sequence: CASSQGRTGVTGANVLTF. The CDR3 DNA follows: TGTGCCAGCAGTCAGGGGCGGACAGGGGTGACTGGGGCCAACGTCCTGACTTTC.